This T cell receptor (beta chain) is from a study of blood T cell repertoires in COVID-19. On the study more broadly: Material from acute and convalescent COVID-19 was sourced from the United States, Italy and Spain. PBMCs, B-cell-depleted T cells, or T cells were the source of the cDNA or gDNA that made up the material.

The data were produced by immunoSEQ multiplex PCR, yet TCRdb's version contains in-frame clones alone and is incomplete. The sample includes hundreds of thousands of clones, about 88% of them seen just once. V trimming: 0 bases; J trimming: 7 bases; junction bases outside the gene matches: 8. In germline, CDR1 is GTSNPN, CDR2 SVGIG (reference sequence). This CDR3 is built from 16 residues. This sequence was found in a woman aged 70 to 79 with COVID-19, enrolled during active disease. Source material: peripheral blood. The genes are TRBV30 and TRBJ1-6, with 8 bases lining up with TRBD1. The CDR3 sequence is CAWSVLSGQANSPLHF. DNA for the CDR3: TGTGCCTGGAGTGTACTCTCGGGACAGGCCAATTCACCCCTCCACTTT.